The sequence of this T cell receptor beta chain was determined in a study of cytomegalovirus exposure and HLA in healthy donors. Findings of the study overall: Prediction of most subjects' HLA-A and HLA-B alleles by TCR beta sequences was reportedly accurate. Analysis performed later showed TCR beta chains linked to HLA being more clonally expanded than equally common others. TCR beta V- and J-gene trimming, according to a later analysis, was linked to a missense DCLRE1C variant. Cytomegalovirus association was assigned to under 200 TCR beta chains.

The CDR3 has 15 amino acids. 13 Jbeta primers and 60 Vbeta primers were used for the PCR. Assay: immunoSEQ multiplex PCR; the TCRdb copy retains only in-frame clones and omits some. This table holds under 200,000 clones, around four fifths found once. Comments on this clone: Its antigen is not known.

The chain uses TRBV21-1 and TRBJ2-7; the DNA was not compared with TRBD2, the D call given in the table. TRBV21-1 is termed a pseudogene. The sequencing input was PBMCs. This sequence was found in a man aged 35-49 years in good health and CMV-seropositive. Here the CDR3 reads CASSKVGGSGYEQYF. DNA of the CDR3: TGTGCCAGCAGCAAAGTGGGGGGGAGTGGCTACGAGCAGTACTTC.